Below, one TCR beta chain is given with its context. Its specificity is unknown. The table came from immunoSEQ multiplex PCR; TCRdb's copy has only in-frame clones and leaves some out. The data contain approximately 91,000 clones, more than 70% of them singletons. This record comes from a study of identifying expanded T cells in peripheral blood. Whole-study findings and limits: Over two and four weeks, about 15 and 19 clones changed, versus approximately 1.2 between replicates.

During the collection period, no donor immune events like infections were recorded. The receptor's source is a person between 18 and 69 years old in good health. The sequenced material came from blood.

CDR3 sequence reads: CASSLDGAVGNTEAFF. The CDR3, as DNA: TGTGCCAGCAGCTTAGACGGGGCAGTAGGGAACACTGAAGCTTTCTTT. The genes are TRBV11-2 and TRBJ1-1; D possibly corresponds to TRBD1 (5 bases). Trimming pared 0 bases from V and 1 base from J, leaving 12 bases between. The length of the CDR3 is 16 residues. CDR1 is SGHAT and CDR2 is FQNNGV in the germline V gene.